This entry lists 30 T cell receptor beta chains sequenced from one sample in a study of cytomegalovirus exposure and HLA in healthy donors. The PCR employed 60 Vbeta primers together with 13 Jbeta primers. Data came from immunoSEQ multiplex PCR; TCRdb stores just in-frame clones and leaves some out. This sample has about 150,000 clones, with 68% found just once. Material for sequencing was PBMCs. These receptor sequences come from a man between 25 and 39 years old in good health and CMV-seropositive.

The chain employs TRBV19 and TRBJ2-1; 12 nucleotides match TRBD2. The CDR3 spans 16 residues. Germline CDR1 and CDR2: LNHDA and SQIVND (reference sequence). The J segment lost 5 bases and the V segment lost 1 base, leaving 3 bases of the junction unmatched. CDR3 bases: TGTGCCAGTAGTATAGGACTAGCGGGAGCCAACAATGAGCAGTTCTTC. It translates to CASSIGLAGANNEQFF.

DNA for the CDR3: TGCGCCAGCAGCCAAGAGGGGACTTACTACGAGCAGTACTTC. Its translation is CASSQEGTYYEQYF. The chain carries TRBV4-1 and TRBJ2-7; tentatively, D is TRBD2 (6 bases). V was clipped by 0 bases and J by 3 bases, with 9 bases between them. Germline CDR1 and CDR2: MGHRA and YSYEKL. The CDR3 loop spans 14 amino acids.

J is TRBJ2-1 and V is TRBV14, with TRBD2 identical over 12 bases. From germline, CDR1 is SGHDN and CDR2 FVKESK. The CDR3 has 20 residues. J gave up 3 bases and V 0 bases, and 12 bases lay outside the gene matches. CDR3 amino acids: CASSQDFRLAGGPVYNEQFF. DNA of the CDR3: TGTGCCAGCAGCCAAGATTTTAGGCTAGCGGGAGGGCCTGTCTACAATGAGCAGTTCTTC.

The chain uses TRBV19 and TRBJ1-5, with 8 bases lining up with TRBD1. Trimming took 8 bases from V and 4 from J; bases not matched to a gene: 10. This CDR3 comprises 15 residues. CDR1 and CDR2 (germline): LNHDA, SQIVND (reference sequence). This CDR3 reads CASHIHTGGNQPQHF. The CDR3 nucleotides read TGTGCCAGTCATATCCACACAGGGGGTAATCAGCCCCAGCATTTT.

The chain joins TRBV5-4 to TRBJ2-1; D is unresolved. The V gene's germline CDR1 is SGHNT and CDR2 YYREEE (reference sequence). Trimming stripped 2 bases from V and 4 bases from J, with 13 bases between. CDR3 size: 15 residues. In nucleotides, the CDR3 is TGTGCCAGCAGCTTAGAAGTTAGCCATTACAATGAGCAGTTCTTC. This sequence encodes CASSLEVSHYNEQFF. Combining the CDR3 with reference TRBV5-4 and TRBJ2-1 gives the whole variable domain ETGVTQSPTHLIKTRGQQVTLRCSSQSGHNTVSWYQQALGQGPQFIFQYYREEENGRGNFPPRFSGLQFPNYSSELNVNALELDDSALYLCASSLEVSHYNEQFFGPGTRLTVL.

The J gene is TRBJ2-3, the V gene TRBV7-9; D uncertain. This CDR3 contains 15 residues. The V gene lost 4 bases and the J gene lost 4 bases, with 15 bases spanning the gap. Germline CDR1 is SEHNR and CDR2 is FQNEAQ (reference sequence). Written as DNA, the CDR3 is TGTGCCAGCAGCTCCGGCAAGACTTGGCCAGATACGCAGTATTTT. Its translation: CASSSGKTWPDTQYF.

The gene calls are TRBV5-4 and TRBJ2-2; possibly TRBD2 for D (5 bases). V lost 2 bases and J lost 6, with 14 bases in between. The CDR3 covers 15 residues. Germline loops: CDR1 SGHNT, CDR2 YYREEE (reference sequence). The CDR3 coding sequence is TGTGCCAGCAGCTTCGACCCGGGATTTGCCGGGGAGCTGTTTTTT. Residues: CASSFDPGFAGELFF.

The rearrangement joins TRBV2 to TRBJ1-2; no clear D. The CDR3 contains 14 residues. Trimming pared 4 bases from V and 4 bases from J, leaving 13 bases between. Per germline, CDR1 SNHLY and CDR2 FYNNEI. CDR3 in amino acids: CASSVQEVIYGYTF. CDR3 bases: TGTGCCAGCAGTGTGCAGGAGGTCATCTATGGCTACACCTTC.

This clone has more than one count but fewer than ten. This rearrangement joins TRBV6-6 to TRBJ1-1; D call uncertain. The CDR3 runs to 15 residues. Trimming removed 8 bases from V and 4 bases from J, with 20 bases in between. The V gene's germline CDR1 is MNHNY and CDR2 SVGAGI (reference sequence). The CDR3 sequence is CASAQAVSLGTEAFF. CDR3 sequence (DNA): TGTGCCAGCGCCCAGGCAGTGAGCCTGGGCACTGAAGCTTTCTTT.

This clone was recorded a few times. The gene calls are TRBV11-2 and TRBJ1-4, with 7 bases identical to TRBD1. Germline CDR1 SGHAT, CDR2 FQNNGV. The V and J ends lost 3 bases and 5 bases, in that order; junction bases with no gene match: 6. The CDR3 loop spans 15 amino acids. The CDR3: CASSFGIGGNEKLFF. CDR3 DNA sequence: TGTGCCAGCAGCTTTGGAATAGGGGGCAATGAAAAACTGTTTTTT.

In its sample, this clone was seen a few times. V is TRBV1 and J is TRBJ1-6. TRBV1 is classified as a pseudogene. There are 15 residues in the CDR3. CDR3 amino acids: CTSSRPAGRLAPLHF. CDR3 bases: TGCACCAGCAGCCGCCCCGCGGGACGGCTGGCACCCCTCCACTTT.

Points on this clone: In the same sample, other DNA sequences code for this CDR3. The chain combines TRBV6-5 with TRBJ1-4; 9 nucleotides align to TRBD1. V lost 6 bases and J lost 8; bases outside the gene matches: 10. Germline assignment: CDR1 MNHEY and CDR2 SVGAGI. The CDR3 extends over 15 amino acids. CDR3 sequence: CASRGTGSGWEKLFF. The CDR3 DNA reads as TGTGCCAGCAGGGGGACAGGGTCGGGTTGGGAAAAACTGTTTTTT.

The chain links TRBV7-6 to TRBJ2-7; 9 nucleotides line up with TRBD2. The V and J ends lost 5 bases and 2 bases, in that order; junction bases with no gene match: 7. Germline-derived CDR1 and CDR2 are SGHVS and FNYEAQ. This CDR3 is built from 15 residues. The CDR3, as DNA: TGTGCCAGCAGCCCCCTAGCGGGAATCGCCTACGAGCAGTACTTC. Its protein product is CASSPLAGIAYEQYF.

The J gene is TRBJ1-5, the V gene TRBV11-2; D is undetermined. The V gene lost 5 bases and the J gene lost 5 bases, with 16 bases spanning the gap. Per the germline V gene, CDR1 is SGHAT and CDR2 is FQNNGV. This CDR3 contains 15 residues. The CDR3 region has the DNA TGTGCCAGCAGCGAGAGGGTCGGAGATTATCAGCCCCAGCATTTT. Protein: CASSERVGDYQPQHF. Using reference TRBV11-2 and TRBJ1-5 for the parts outside the CDR3, the full variable domain is EAGVAQSPRYKIIEKRQSVAFWCNPISGHATLYWYQQILGQGPKLLIQFQNNGVVDDSQLPKDRFSAERLKGVDSTLKIQPAKLEDSAVYLCASSERVGDYQPQHFGDGTRLSIL.

The J gene is TRBJ1-3, the V gene TRBV6-5, with 7 bases aligning to TRBD1. CDR3 length: 15 amino acids. V dropped 8 bases and J dropped 4; count of bases not matched to a gene: 11. Germline V gene data show CDR1 as MNHEY and CDR2 as SVGAGI. Here the CDR3 reads CASARQGSEGNTIYF. CDR3 in DNA: TGTGCCAGCGCCCGACAGGGTTCGGAGGGAAACACCATATATTTT.

The genes are TRBV29-1 and TRBJ2-5; 11 bases fit TRBD2. The ends lost 4 bases at V and 5 bases at J; junction bases unmatched: 6. The CDR3 is 14 amino acids. Germline CDR1 reads SQVTM; CDR2 reads ANQGSEA. CDR3 sequence: CSVGRVAGGETQYF. The CDR3 bases are TGCAGCGTTGGTCGGGTAGCGGGAGGGGAGACCCAGTACTTC.

This chain connects TRBV6-6 to TRBJ2-3; 8 bases match TRBD2. Germline CDR1 reads MNHNY; CDR2 reads SVGAGI (reference sequence). The V gene end was trimmed by 2 bases and the J gene end by 4 bases; junction bases not matched to a gene: 5. The CDR3 is made up of 15 amino acids. CDR3 sequence (DNA): TGTGCCAGCAGTTACATCGGGAGGGATGCAGATACGCAGTATTTT. This codes for CASSYIGRDADTQYF.

This rearrangement joins TRBV2 to TRBJ2-1, with TRBD2 matching 7 bases. The junction had 11 bases not matched to a gene; V was cut back by 6 bases and J by 9 bases. Germline V gives CDR1 SNHLY, CDR2 FYNNEI. This CDR3 has 14 residues. In DNA, the CDR3 is TGTGCCAGCAGCGTATCGACTAGCCGGGGTGAGCAGTTCTTC. The encoded protein is CASSVSTSRGEQFF.

The chain has TRBV6-5 and TRBJ1-2; D ambiguous. The CDR3 has 15 amino acids. The germline V gene encodes CDR1 MNHEY and CDR2 SVGAGI. V was shortened by 0 bases and J by 2 bases, with 10 bases between the two germline ends. CDR3 loop: CASSYSKVGNYGYTF. CDR3 DNA: TGTGCCAGCAGTTACTCGAAGGTCGGGAACTATGGCTACACCTTC.

This sequence joins TRBV10-2 and TRBJ2-1; a weak D match, TRBD1 (6 bases). This CDR3 is 14 amino acids long. CDR1 WSHSY and CDR2 SAAADI come from the germline V gene. The V and J ends lost 4 bases and 9 bases respectively, with 16 bases between them. CDR3: CASSAARLGGEQFF. As DNA, the CDR3 is TGCGCCAGCAGTGCAGCCCGTTTAGGGGGTGAGCAGTTCTTC.

The V gene is TRBV7-2, the J gene TRBJ2-2; TRBD2 aligns across 7 bases. This CDR3 contains 18 residues. Germline CDR1 is SGHTA and CDR2 is FQGNSA. V shed 4 bases and J 5 bases; nucleotides not matched to a gene: 16. The CDR3 spells CASSWPSTVAGATGELFF. CDR3 nucleotide sequence: TGTGCCAGCAGCTGGCCATCCACCGTCGCGGGAGCGACCGGGGAGCTGTTTTTT.

In DNA form, the CDR3 reads TGCGCCAGCAGCTTTAGTACTAGCGGGAGTTCGGTAGGGGAGCTGTTTTTT. Protein: CASSFSTSGSSVGELFF. The chain combines TRBV5-1 with TRBJ2-2; 11 bases fit TRBD2. The CDR3 spans 17 residues. Germline values: CDR1 SGHRS, CDR2 YFSETQ. J gave up 8 bases and V 2 bases, and 11 bases lay outside the gene matches.

J is TRBJ1-1 and V is TRBV7-2, with D perhaps TRBD1 (6 bases). V dropped 5 bases and J dropped 0 bases, with 13 bases sitting between them. Germline V CDR1 and CDR2: SGHTA, FQGNSA. The CDR3 extends over 15 amino acids. CDR3 DNA: TGTGCCAGCAGCCGACAGGCCGAGATGAACACTGAAGCTTTCTTT. Its translation is CASSRQAEMNTEAFF.

V usage is TRBV9 and J usage is TRBJ2-3; D not certain. Trimming removed 0 bases from V and 6 bases from J, with 11 bases in between. CDR3 size: 14 residues. The germline V gene encodes CDR1 SGDLS and CDR2 YYNGEE. The CDR3 DNA reads as TGTGCCAGCAGCGTAGGACTCAATGCGGATACGCAGTATTTT. Amino acids: CASSVGLNADTQYF.

CDR3 nucleotides: TGTGCCAGCAGTGAAGTCGGTAGCGGGAGCAGGGAGACCCAGTACTTC. Protein: CASSEVGSGSRETQYF. The genes are TRBV2 and TRBJ2-5; 9 bases are shared with TRBD2. J lost 5 bases, V lost 1 base, and 8 bases had no gene match. The CDR3 is 16 residues long. From germline, CDR1 is SNHLY and CDR2 FYNNEI.

The chain combines TRBV6-6 with TRBJ2-1; 13 bases match TRBD2. CDR3 length equals 15 residues. Trimming took 5 bases from V and 9 from J; bases not matched to a gene: 7. The V gene's germline CDR1 is MNHNY and CDR2 SVGAGI (reference sequence). CDR3 protein: CASSQLAGGGGEQFF. The CDR3 DNA follows: TGTGCCAGCAGTCAACTAGCGGGAGGGGGCGGTGAGCAGTTCTTC.

The chain joins TRBV7-2 to TRBJ1-1; TRBD1 matches 7 bases. Trimming cost V 7 bases and J 8 bases; bases outside gene matches: 10. CDR1 and CDR2 (germline): SGHTA, FQGNSA. This CDR3 spans 13 amino acids. CDR3 in amino acids: CASMVTVGQEAFF. The DNA for the CDR3 is TGTGCCAGCATGGTTACCGTGGGACAGGAAGCTTTCTTT.

This clone was observed a few times. Other DNA sequences of this sample code for an identical CDR3. The chain is built from TRBV6-5 and TRBJ1-6; 8 bases map to TRBD1. CDR1 is MNHEY and CDR2 is SVGAGI in the germline V gene. J was trimmed by 8 bases and V by 0 bases; bases with no gene match: 3. The CDR3 consists of 15 residues. Here the CDR3 DNA reads TGTGCCAGCAGTTACTCTGGACAGGGACATTCACCCCTCCACTTT. Residues: CASSYSGQGHSPLHF.

The chain links TRBV7-2 to TRBJ2-2; TRBD2 might be the D (6 bases). This CDR3 contains 18 residues. The V gene's germline CDR1 is SGHTA and CDR2 FQGNSA. Trimming removed 6 bases at V and 4 bases at J, with 24 bases between. The CDR3 sequence: CASRSLVHLATGTGELFF. CDR3 in DNA: TGTGCCAGCAGGAGCTTAGTACATCTAGCGACCGGCACCGGGGAGCTGTTTTTT.

The V call is TRBV5-6, the J call TRBJ1-2, with D possibly TRBD1 on 5 matching bases. The CDR3 consists of 15 residues. Germline assignment: CDR1 SGHDT and CDR2 YYEEEE. Trimming removed 4 bases at V and 8 bases at J, with 21 bases between. The CDR3 is CASSLTGLKGQGYTF. The CDR3 nucleotides are TGTGCCAGCAGCCTCACAGGACTAAAGGGTCAGGGCTACACCTTC.